Following are 2 T cell receptor beta chains from one sample sequenced in a study of cytomegalovirus exposure and HLA in healthy donors. PCR amplification relied on 60 Vbeta primers (plus 13 Jbeta primers). Libraries were prepared by immunoSEQ multiplex PCR; TCRdb keeps only in-frame clonotypes and omits some of them. Among around 99,000 clones, roughly 80% were seen once, and the ten largest hold around 7.8%. The material sequenced was PBMCs. All receptors come from a man in his fifties in good health and CMV-seropositive.

The chain links TRBV30 to TRBJ1-4; no firm D call. CDR1 is GTSNPN and CDR2 is SVGIG in the germline V gene (reference sequence). Trimming left V 2 bases short and J 10 bases short, with 14 bases between. The CDR3 totals 13 residues. The CDR3 DNA sequence: TGTGCCTGGAGTCTCAACTCCCCGGGAAAACTGTTTTTT. It translates to CAWSLNSPGKLFF. The complete variable domain, with remaining parts taken from reference TRBV30 and TRBJ1-4, reads SQTIHQWPATLVQPVGSPLSLECTVEGTSNPNLYWYRQAAGRGLQLLFYSVGIGQISSEVPQNLSASRPQDRQFILSSKKLLLSDSGFYLCAWSLNSPGKLFFGSGTQLSVL.

The chain links TRBV10-3 to TRBJ1-2, with a weak D call TRBD1 (6 bases). V was trimmed by 5 bases and J by 9 bases, leaving 16 bases between them. There are 13 residues in the CDR3. Germline CDR1 is ENHRY and CDR2 is SYGVKD. DNA for the CDR3: TGTGCCATCAGTAATTCAGGGGAGATGAGCTACACCTTC. It translates to CAISNSGEMSYTF.